The clone carrying this TCR beta chain is large (0.1 to 1%) within its sample. Its antigen is undetermined. V dropped 1 base and J dropped 2; count of bases not matched to a gene: 0. CDR1 is LNHDA, CDR2 SQIVND, per germline (reference sequence). The length of the CDR3 is 15 residues. Live CD3+CD8+TCRalphabeta+ cells were sorted into four subsets by PD-1 and/or TIGIT. The source of the sample is a study of circulating CD8 cells and anti-PD-1 response in melanoma. Study background: Patients received intravenous nivolumab, 3 mg/kg, every 2 weeks. Responders had complete or partial responses; non-responders had stable or progressive disease. Study observations and caveats: Only baseline and M1 samples entered the published repertoire comparisons. PD-1 and DPOS subsets showed similar, higher clonality than DNEG.

The QIAseq Immune Repertoire TCR panel built the libraries from roughly 16 ng of total RNA. TCRdb analysed the reads with MiXCR anew, one entry per CDR3 protein. The sample records approximately 600 distinct CDR3 sequences, roughly 9% being singletons. This material consisted of CD8+ T cells from PBMCs, taken at baseline or after one month of anti-PD-1 therapy (not recorded which). This TCR was sampled from a human donor with melanoma. The rearrangement joins TRBV19 to TRBJ2-1, with TRBD2 matching over 9 bases. The CDR3 loop reads CASSIVAGAYNEQFF. In DNA form, the CDR3 reads TGTGCCAGTAGTATAGTAGCGGGGGCCTACAATGAGCAGTTCTTC.